The next 19 T cell receptor beta chains were all read from a single sample in a study of shared clonotypes between healthy human individuals. Assay: immunoSEQ multiplex PCR; the TCRdb copy retains only in-frame clones and omits some. The sample carries approximately 320,000 clones, more than 75% recorded once. The material sequenced was memory CD8+ T cells sorted from blood. Subset: CD45RO+ cells pooled with CCR7-negative TemRA cells. The origin of the receptors is a man younger than 35 in good health.

V and J are TRBV5-6 and TRBJ2-1; perhaps TRBD2 as D (6 bases). The V end was cut by 0 bases, the J end by 3 bases, with 10 bases between. This CDR3 has 15 amino acids. The germline CDR1 and CDR2 sequences are SGHDT and YYEEEE. The CDR3 protein is CASSLVTDYYNEQFF. The CDR3 DNA follows: TGTGCCAGCAGCTTGGTTACGGACTACTACAATGAGCAGTTCTTC.

The chain links TRBV6-1 to TRBJ1-2, with TRBD1 matching 8 bases. The CDR3 runs 14 residues. Germline loops: CDR1 MNHNS, CDR2 SASEGT. The V and J ends lost 6 bases and 2 bases, in that order; junction bases with no gene match: 5. The CDR3 bases are TGTGCCAGCAGAGGACAGGGCGTGAACTATGGCTACACCTTC. Amino acid sequence: CASRGQGVNYGYTF.

This rearrangement joins TRBV6-6 to TRBJ1-2; TRBD1 agrees at 7 bases. The CDR3 is 14 amino acids. Trimming took 2 bases from V and 7 from J; bases not matched to a gene: 7. CDR1 MNHNY and CDR2 SVGAGI come from the germline V gene (reference sequence). The chain's CDR3 is CASSYANDRAGYTF. The CDR3 nucleotides read TGTGCCAGCAGTTACGCGAACGACAGGGCTGGCTACACCTTC.

The chain employs TRBV7-9 and TRBJ1-5, with D perhaps TRBD1 (5 bases). V was shortened by 5 bases and J by 0 bases, with 11 bases between the two germline ends. Germline CDR1 and CDR2: SEHNR and FQNEAQ (reference sequence). This CDR3 comprises 15 residues. The CDR3 nucleotides read TGTGCCAGCAGCAAGGGACGGTATAGCAATCAGCCCCAGCATTTT. Encoded protein: CASSKGRYSNQPQHF.

This clone was counted between two and nine times. J is TRBJ2-7 and V is TRBV27; D might be TRBD1 (5 bases). Germline CDR1 MNHEY, CDR2 SMNVEV (reference sequence). Trimming left V 3 bases short and J 6 bases short, with 12 bases between. This CDR3 contains 13 residues. CDR3 amino acids: CASSLDIYGEQYF. The CDR3 nucleotides read TGTGCCAGCAGTTTGGACATATATGGCGAGCAGTACTTC.

The chain is built from TRBV18 and TRBJ2-3, with TRBD1 matching 7 bases. CDR1 and CDR2 from the germline V gene are KGHSH and LQKENI. V shed 1 base and J 6 bases; nucleotides not matched to a gene: 10. This CDR3 is built from 16 residues. This chain's CDR3 is CASSPQGALLGDTQYF. The CDR3 DNA reads as TGTGCCAGCTCACCACAGGGGGCGCTGCTTGGGGATACGCAGTATTTT.

The chain is built from TRBV5-1 and TRBJ1-1, with D tentatively TRBD1 (6 bases). The CDR3 is 15 residues long. V was trimmed by 5 bases and J by 5 bases, leaving 19 bases between them. Germline CDR1 reads SGHRS; CDR2 reads YFSETQ. For the CDR3, the DNA is TGCGCCAGCAGTAAACTTCACAGGGAAGGTACTGAAGCTTTCTTT. The encoded protein is CASSKLHREGTEAFF. Using reference TRBV5-1 and TRBJ1-1 for the parts outside the CDR3, the full variable domain is KAGVTQTPRYLIKTRGQQVTLSCSPISGHRSVSWYQQTPGQGLQFLFEYFSETQRNKGNFPGRFSGRQFSNSRSEMNVSTLELGDSALYLCASSKLHREGTEAFFGQGTRLTVV.

In nucleotides, the CDR3 is TGTGCCTGGATAGGCCAGCCGTACACTGAAGCTTTCTTT. This gives the protein CAWIGQPYTEAFF. V and J are TRBV30 and TRBJ1-1; D is uncertain. V dropped 4 bases and J dropped 3 bases, with 12 bases sitting between them. Germline V gene sequence: CDR1 GTSNPN, CDR2 SVGIG (reference sequence). This CDR3 has 13 amino acids.

V is TRBV9 and J is TRBJ2-7; perhaps TRBD2 as D (6 bases). The germline V gene has CDR1 SGDLS and CDR2 YYNGEE. Trimming stripped 0 bases from V and 2 bases from J, with 12 bases between. This CDR3 is built from 15 residues. The DNA of the CDR3 is TGTGCCAGCAGCGTAGAATCTAGCGACACCTACGAGCAGTACTTC. As protein: CASSVESSDTYEQYF. The full variable domain, with the rest looked up from reference TRBV9 and TRBJ2-7, is DSGVTQTPKHLITATGQRVTLRCSPRSGDLSVYWYQQSLDQGLQFLIQYYNGEERAKGNILERFSAQQFPDLHSELNLSSLELGDSALYFCASSVESSDTYEQYFGPGTRLTVT.

The J gene is TRBJ1-5, the V gene TRBV7-8, with TRBD1 as a possible D gene (6 bases). The CDR3 runs 16 residues. Germline CDR1 and CDR2: SGHVS and FQNEAQ. Trimming removed 0 bases at V and 1 base at J, with 10 bases between. Here the CDR3 reads CASSLAGGPSNQPQHF. For the CDR3, the DNA is TGTGCCAGCAGCTTAGCTGGGGGCCCCAGCAATCAGCCCCAGCATTTT.

The rearrangement joins TRBV4-2 to TRBJ2-1; TRBD2 might be the D (6 bases). Trimming took 2 bases from V and 10 from J, leaving 12 bases between them. The V gene's germline CDR1 is LGHNA and CDR2 YNFKEQ. The CDR3 has 13 amino acids. Here the CDR3 DNA reads TGTGCCAGCAGCCAAACCTCGGGGGTAGAGCAGTTCTTC. Its protein is CASSQTSGVEQFF.

The chain has TRBV30 and TRBJ2-7; TRBD1 agrees at 8 bases. Germline loops: CDR1 GTSNPN, CDR2 SVGIG (reference sequence). The CDR3 covers 13 residues. The J segment lost 4 bases and the V segment lost 5 bases, leaving 7 bases of the junction unmatched. The CDR3 DNA follows: TGTGCCTGGGGGGCCCGACAGGGGTACGAGCAGTACTTC. This gives the protein CAWGARQGYEQYF.

This clone appeared a single time. Other DNA sequences in this sample translate to the same CDR3. The rearrangement joins TRBV27 to TRBJ2-7; D is perhaps TRBD2 (6 bases). The germline V gene has CDR1 MNHEY and CDR2 SMNVEV (reference sequence). This CDR3 spans 14 amino acids. The V end was cut by 3 bases, the J end by 2 bases, with 11 bases between. CDR3 nucleotides: TGTGCCAGCAGTTTTGGAGGGGCCACCTACGAGCAGTACTTC. This codes for CASSFGGATYEQYF.

This chain uses TRBV5-1 with TRBJ1-2; 9 nucleotides align to TRBD1. Germline V gene data show CDR1 as SGHRS and CDR2 as YFSETQ. The CDR3 consists of 15 residues. Trimming at V came to 5 bases and at J to 6 bases, leaving 11 bases not matched to a gene. The CDR3 region is CASRPPGQGVDGYTF. CDR3 in DNA: TGCGCCAGCAGACCTCCGGGACAGGGAGTGGATGGCTACACCTTC.

J is TRBJ2-1 and V is TRBV5-4, with D uncertain. This CDR3 is 14 amino acids long. CDR1 and CDR2 from the germline V gene are SGHNT and YYREEE (reference sequence). Trimming stripped 1 base from V and 2 bases from J, with 7 bases between. The CDR3 region is CASSLIGTYNEQFF. CDR3 sequence (DNA): TGTGCCAGCAGCTTGATAGGGACCTACAATGAGCAGTTCTTC.

The rearrangement joins TRBV2 to TRBJ2-1; possible D gene TRBD1, 7 bases. The CDR3 is made up of 18 amino acids. Germline V CDR1 and CDR2: SNHLY, FYNNEI. V shed 4 bases and J shed 5 bases, with 24 bases lying between them. Written as DNA, the CDR3 is TGTGCCAGCAGTGTCCAGACAGGGTCCGGGGGTCGGAACAATGAGCAGTTCTTC. Its translation: CASSVQTGSGGRNNEQFF.

The chain uses TRBV5-6 and TRBJ1-4, with D unresolved. V was trimmed by 4 bases and J by 6 bases, leaving 13 bases between them. The germline V gene encodes CDR1 SGHDT and CDR2 YYEEEE. The CDR3 has 14 amino acids. The CDR3 bases are TGTGCCAGCAGCGTCCCGGGAGGGTATGAAAAACTGTTTTTT. It yields the protein CASSVPGGYEKLFF.

The chain employs TRBV4-1 and TRBJ2-7, with 8 nucleotides matching TRBD2. The V gene's germline CDR1 is MGHRA and CDR2 YSYEKL. The CDR3 is 15 residues long. V shed 1 base, J shed 6 bases, and the junction held 8 bases outside the gene matches. DNA for the CDR3: TGCGCCAGCAGCCAAGTCCCGGGACTAGTACGCGAGCAGTACTTC. This encodes CASSQVPGLVREQYF.

The chain links TRBV18 to TRBJ2-1; possible D gene TRBD1, 6 bases. From germline, CDR1 is KGHSH and CDR2 LQKENI. The CDR3 spans 15 residues. Trimming pared 8 bases from V and 0 bases from J, leaving 14 bases between. CDR3 nucleotide sequence: TGTGCCAGCACACACAGGGTGAGCTCCTACAATGAGCAGTTCTTC. Amino acids: CASTHRVSSYNEQFF.